Presented here are 13 T cell receptor beta chains from one specimen sequenced in a study of Graves' ophthalmopathy and Graves' hyperthyroidism. Scientists amplified the TCR beta CDR3 regions from RNA transcripts. HTBI-primed RT-PCR formed the first round, and a multiplex PCR formed the second. TCRdb re-derived calls from the multiplex PCR reads in MiXCR, one entry per CDR3 protein. Of some 350,000 distinct CDR3 sequences in the sample, about a sixth were seen once. Sequencing was done on a sample of peripheral blood. The receptors stem from an adult woman with stable Graves' hyperthyroidism.

This clonotype was recorded many times. The chain has TRBV12-3 or TRBV12-4 and TRBJ1-3; no clear D. V lost 3 bases to trimming and J lost 0 bases, with 9 bases between them. This CDR3 has 15 residues. The CDR3 DNA follows: TGTGCCAGCAGTTTCCGAGAAAGCTCTGGAAACACCATATATTTT. This translates into CASSFRESSGNTIYF.

This clonotype was found a few times. The chain is built from TRBV4-1 and TRBJ1-2; tentatively, D is TRBD1 (5 bases). Trimming removed 1 base at V and 8 bases at J, with 20 bases between. Germline CDR1 MGHRA, CDR2 YSYEKL. This CDR3 is built from 16 residues. CDR3 DNA: TGCGCCAGCAGCCAAGGGGAATCACAGGTCCCTAGAGGCTACACCTTC. Translating it yields CASSQGESQVPRGYTF.

There are many counts of this clonotype. The chain employs TRBV20-1 and TRBJ1-2; D gene uncertain. Trimming removed 8 bases from V and 3 bases from J, with 10 bases in between. The CDR3 is made up of 11 amino acids. Germline V lookup: CDR1 DFQATT, CDR2 SNEGSKA (reference sequence). The CDR3 DNA follows: TGCAGTCCCTTAACTGACTATGGCTACACCTTC. It translates to CSPLTDYGYTF.

This clonotype was seen repeatedly, ten times or more. This rearrangement joins TRBV28 to TRBJ2-7; D possibly corresponds to TRBD2 (5 bases). Germline V gene lookup returns CDR1 MDHEN and CDR2 SYDVKM. Trimming left V 5 bases short and J 3 bases short, with 14 bases between. The CDR3 is 14 amino acids. CDR3 protein: CASSRNGISYEQYF. The CDR3 DNA reads TGTGCCAGCAGTCGAAACGGGATTAGCTACGAGCAGTACTTC.

This clonotype was counted at least ten times. The chain uses TRBV2 and TRBJ1-6; TRBD1 is a possible D gene (5 bases). The CDR3 contains 15 residues. CDR1 and CDR2 from the germline V gene are SNHLY and FYNNEI. V lost 3 bases, J lost 5 bases, and 11 bases lay in between. As DNA, the CDR3 is TGTGCCAGCAGTGATCAGGGCTTCGATAATTCACCCCTCCACTTT. It is translated as CASSDQGFDNSPLHF.

In regard to this clonotype: The missing conserved phenylalanine or tryptophan at the end of this CDR3 makes a read error likely. The rearrangement links TRBV20-1 to TRBJ2-7; D might be TRBD1 (6 bases). Trimming pared 4 bases from V and 0 bases from J, leaving 19 bases between. The CDR3 runs 16 residues. Per the germline V gene, CDR1 is DFQATT and CDR2 is SNEGSKA (reference sequence). The CDR3 sequence is CSAINPGQGASYEQYL. The CDR3, as DNA: TGCAGTGCTATTAACCCGGGACAAGGGGCCTCCTACGAGCAGTACCTC.

This clonotype has ten or more counts. This chain connects TRBV20-1 to TRBJ2-7, with D possibly being TRBD1 (5 bases). This CDR3 contains 16 residues. Germline V lookup: CDR1 DFQATT, CDR2 SNEGSKA (reference sequence). V was cut by 0 bases and J by 0 bases, with 15 bases left in between. The CDR3 sequence: CSAREVQGASSYEQYF. DNA for the CDR3: TGCAGTGCTAGAGAGGTTCAGGGTGCAAGCTCCTACGAGCAGTACTTC.

The gene calls are TRBV7-8 and TRBJ2-2, with D possibly TRBD2 on 6 matching bases. Germline V gene data show CDR1 as SGHVS and CDR2 as FQNEAQ. This CDR3 is 16 amino acids long. Trimming removed 1 base from V and 4 bases from J, with 13 bases in between. In DNA, the CDR3 is TGTGCCAGCAGCTTAGTGGGCAGGGAGGTCACCGGGGAGCTGTTTTTT. Translating it yields CASSLVGREVTGELFF.

This clonotype has at least ten counts. The gene calls are TRBV18 and TRBJ2-7; no definite D call. Trimming stripped 5 bases from V and 2 bases from J, with 13 bases between. The CDR3 is 14 residues long. Germline-derived CDR1 and CDR2 are KGHSH and LQKENI. The CDR3: CASSSGGYPYEQYF. Written as DNA, the CDR3 is TGTGCCAGCTCATCCGGTGGTTACCCCTACGAGCAGTACTTC.

This clonotype was counted ten times or more. This chain links TRBV28 with TRBJ2-7, with 10 bases that match TRBD2. The CDR3 loop spans 14 amino acids. Trimming removed 5 bases from V and 2 bases from J; junction bases left unmatched: 3. Germline CDR1 and CDR2: MDHEN and SYDVKM. CDR3 region: CASSRTSGAYEQYF. DNA of the CDR3: TGTGCCAGCAGTCGGACTAGCGGAGCCTACGAGCAGTACTTC.

This clonotype was seen many times. The gene calls are TRBV20-1 and TRBJ2-7; 12 bases agree with TRBD2. Germline CDR1 reads DFQATT; CDR2 reads SNEGSKA (reference sequence). Trimming took 5 bases from V and 0 from J; bases not matched to a gene: 5. This CDR3 contains 15 residues. CDR3 amino acids: CSARLTSGGSYEQYF. CDR3 nucleotides: TGCAGTGCTCGTCTGACTAGCGGGGGCTCCTACGAGCAGTACTTC.

This clonotype was found many times. The chain has TRBV4-1 and TRBJ1-2; D remains unclear. The germline V gene has CDR1 MGHRA and CDR2 YSYEKL. This CDR3 has 15 residues. The V gene lost 0 bases and the J gene lost 0 bases, with 8 bases spanning the gap. CDR3 nucleotide sequence: TGCGCCAGCAGCCAAGATCGGGTAGCTAACTATGGCTACACCTTC. It translates to CASSQDRVANYGYTF.

The J gene is TRBJ2-2, the V gene TRBV11-1; 8 bases agree with TRBD2. The germline CDR1 and CDR2 sequences are SGHAT and FQDESV (reference sequence). V trimming: 6 bases; J trimming: 0 bases; junction bases outside the gene matches: 15. The CDR3 sequence is 19 residues long. CDR3 in amino acids: CASRRGREGPFANTGELFF. As DNA, the CDR3 is TGTGCCAGCAGGAGGGGCCGGGAGGGCCCTTTCGCGAACACCGGGGAGCTGTTTTTT.